This note documents a single T cell receptor (beta chain) sequence. Its antigen remains unidentified. V lost 9 bases to trimming and J lost 2 bases, with 11 bases between them. The CDR3 loop spans 14 amino acids. Germline V gives CDR1 LNHDA, CDR2 SQIVND (reference sequence). immunoSEQ v3.0 was run at survey level. Sequencing targeted 40,000-50,000 T-cell genomes per sample. Clones were read by immunoSEQ multiplex PCR, and TCRdb kept only the in-frame ones, dropping some. Here the sample spans 20,000 to 25,000 clones, about four fifths being singletons. This sample is part of a study of long-term antiretroviral therapy in people with HIV. The study's findings and limits: Whichever time point was examined, clones expanded before ART dominated the repertoire. ART adherence, viral resistance and therapy changes were undocumented. Repertoires looked antigen-experienced, with only a slight naive shift after ART.

The TCR sequence derives from a man aged 40-49 years with HIV. This specimen was unsorted PBMCs, taken 0.5 years before starting antiretroviral therapy. The V and J genes are TRBV19 and TRBJ1-6; D is uncertain. CDR3 protein: CASRTGAYNSPLHF. The DNA of the CDR3 is TGTGCCAGCCGGACCGGGGCCTATAATTCACCCCTCCACTTT. Variable domain in full (rest from reference TRBV19 and TRBJ1-6): DGGITQSPKYLFRKEGQNVTLSCEQNLNHDAMYWYRQDPGQGLRLIYYSQIVNDFQKGDIAEGYSVSREKKESFPLTVTSAQKNPTAFYLCASRTGAYNSPLHFGNGTRLTVT.